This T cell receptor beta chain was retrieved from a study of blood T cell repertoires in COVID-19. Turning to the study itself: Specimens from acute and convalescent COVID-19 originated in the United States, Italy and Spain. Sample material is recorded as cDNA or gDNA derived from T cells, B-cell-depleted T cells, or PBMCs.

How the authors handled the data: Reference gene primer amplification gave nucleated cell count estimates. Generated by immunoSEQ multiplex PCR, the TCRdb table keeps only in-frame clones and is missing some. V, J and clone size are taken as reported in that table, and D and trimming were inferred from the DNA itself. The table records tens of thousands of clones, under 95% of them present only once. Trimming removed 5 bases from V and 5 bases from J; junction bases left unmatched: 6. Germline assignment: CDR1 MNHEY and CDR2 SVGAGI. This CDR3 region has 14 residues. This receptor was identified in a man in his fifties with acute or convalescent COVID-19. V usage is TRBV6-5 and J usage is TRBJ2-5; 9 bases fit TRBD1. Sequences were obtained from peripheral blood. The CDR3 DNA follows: TGTGCCAGCAGTCCCTACAGGGGGCTGGAGACCCAGTACTTC. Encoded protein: CASSPYRGLETQYF.